The 26 T cell receptor beta chains below were found in one sample sequenced in a study of blood T cell repertoires in COVID-19 (dated by TCRdb to about 2020). The library was generated by the immunoSEQ multiplex PCR assay. The immuneACCESS repertoire file appears here via TCRdb, limited to in-frame rearrangements. These files lack a portion of the clones; in checked studies, under half of the deficit traces to unresolved V genes, and the cause of the others is not known. Across this sample there are 25,000 to 30,000 clones, with about 83% seen only once. The ten largest clones capture about a sixth of the sample. Input material: peripheral blood. The source of these receptors is a human donor in a cohort sampled during active COVID-19.

This clone has just one count. The chain recombines TRBV19 with TRBJ1-2, with unresolved D. The germline V and J ends were trimmed by 4 bases and 4 bases, with 22 bases remaining between them. Germline CDR1 reads LNHDA; CDR2 reads SQIVND (reference sequence). This CDR3 is built from 17 residues. CDR3 amino acids: CASSRQPGFDFLYGYTF. DNA for the CDR3: TGTGCCAGTAGTAGACAACCGGGGTTCGATTTCCTCTATGGCTACACCTTC.

The chain carries TRBV5-1 and TRBJ2-5; 8 bases agree with TRBD2. The germline V gene has CDR1 SGHRS and CDR2 YFSETQ. The CDR3 contains 14 residues. V lost 8 bases to trimming and J lost 4 bases; unmatched junction nucleotides: 10. The CDR3 DNA follows: TGCGCCAGTAAACCCGGGGGGGCCTTAGAGACCCAGTACTTC. Protein: CASKPGGALETQYF.

The rearrangement joins TRBV19 to TRBJ1-3; D gene unclear. Germline CDR1 reads LNHDA; CDR2 reads SQIVND (reference sequence). V was trimmed by 5 bases and J by 0 bases, leaving 17 bases between them. The CDR3 runs to 17 residues. DNA of the CDR3: TGTGCCAGTAGTCAGACTTCGACCGGGTTCTCTGGAAACACCATATATTTT. Translation gives CASSQTSTGFSGNTIYF.

This clone has a handful of counts. CDR3 in DNA: TGTGCCAGTAATCTGGAGGGTGGGCAGCCCCAGCATTTT. Protein: CASNLEGGQPQHF. The genes are TRBV19 and TRBJ1-5; D remains ambiguous. V was pared by 7 bases and J by 7 bases, with 14 bases between. This CDR3 is 13 amino acids long. CDR1 is LNHDA, CDR2 SQIVND, per germline (reference sequence).

The chain carries TRBV14 and TRBJ1-6; no clear D. Trimming left V 4 bases short and J 8 bases short, with 12 bases between. The CDR3 is 14 amino acids. Germline V gene sequence: CDR1 SGHDN, CDR2 FVKESK. The CDR3 nucleotides are TGTGCCAGCAGCCCGGATGGAGGGTATTCACCCCTCCACTTT. Protein: CASSPDGGYSPLHF.

The CDR3 sequence is CASSQLAGAYNEQFF. CDR3 coding DNA: TGTGCCAGCAGCCAACTAGCGGGGGCCTACAATGAGCAGTTCTTC. V gene TRBV7-2 combines with J gene TRBJ2-1; 11 bases align to TRBD2. The junction had 2 bases not matched to a gene; V was cut back by 5 bases and J by 2 bases. The CDR3 consists of 15 residues. Germline V lookup: CDR1 SGHTA, CDR2 FQGNSA.

The J gene is TRBJ1-5, the V gene TRBV7-2, with D possibly TRBD1 on 5 matching bases. V shed 3 bases and J shed 6 bases, with 12 bases lying between them. CDR1 and CDR2 from the germline V gene are SGHTA and FQGNSA. The CDR3 has 14 amino acids. In DNA, the CDR3 is TGTGCCAGCAGCTTGTGGGGGGTAGTTCAGCCCCAGCATTTT. Translating it yields CASSLWGVVQPQHF.

This sequence joins TRBV6-5 and TRBJ1-6; D is perhaps TRBD1 (5 bases). This CDR3 spans 14 amino acids. Germline CDR1 and CDR2: MNHEY and SVGAGI. Trimming took off 7 bases at V and 8 bases at J, with 15 bases between the two ends. As DNA, the CDR3 is TGTGCCAGCAATCGGGGGGACCTTGATTCACCCCTCCACTTT. Protein sequence: CASNRGDLDSPLHF.

The chain has TRBV9 and TRBJ2-1; 8 bases map to TRBD1. This CDR3 comprises 14 residues. Germline-derived CDR1 and CDR2 are SGDLS and YYNGEE. Germline trimming cut 0 bases from V and 7 bases from J; bases unmatched to any gene: 3. The CDR3 DNA reads TGTGCCAGCAGCGTAGCACAGGGGGTGAATGAGCAGTTCTTC. It specifies CASSVAQGVNEQFF. Drawing the rest from reference TRBV9 and TRBJ2-1, the complete variable domain is DSGVTQTPKHLITATGQRVTLRCSPRSGDLSVYWYQQSLDQGLQFLIQYYNGEERAKGNILERFSAQQFPDLHSELNLSSLELGDSALYFCASSVAQGVNEQFFGPGTRLTVL.

The rearrangement links TRBV2 to TRBJ2-1; possible D gene TRBD2, 5 bases. Per germline, CDR1 SNHLY and CDR2 FYNNEI. The germline V and J ends were trimmed by 6 bases and 6 bases, with 15 bases remaining between them. CDR3 length: 14 residues. The CDR3: CASRQAAPVNEQFF. The DNA for the CDR3 is TGTGCCAGCAGGCAAGCGGCTCCCGTCAATGAGCAGTTCTTC.

This chain connects TRBV19 to TRBJ1-5, with 7 bases aligning to TRBD1. The CDR3 consists of 14 residues. V was pared by 5 bases and J by 6 bases, with 7 bases of the junction left unmatched. Germline assignment: CDR1 LNHDA and CDR2 SQIVND (reference sequence). CDR3 sequence: CASSVHRGPQPQHF. CDR3 in DNA: TGTGCCAGTAGTGTGCACAGGGGACCTCAGCCCCAGCATTTT.

This chain links TRBV9 with TRBJ1-2; TRBD1 is a possible D gene (6 bases). The CDR3 spans 14 residues. Germline V gene sequence: CDR1 SGDLS, CDR2 YYNGEE. Trimming took 0 bases from V and 8 from J, leaving 14 bases between them. The CDR3 sequence is CASSVEFRGKGYTF. The CDR3 DNA reads as TGTGCCAGCAGCGTAGAGTTCAGGGGTAAAGGCTACACCTTC.

In DNA form, the CDR3 reads TGTGCCAGCAGCTTAGACCCGGGACAGGGGGCCTACGAGCAGTACTTC. Translating it yields CASSLDPGQGAYEQYF. The J gene is TRBJ2-7, the V gene TRBV7-3; 11 bases align to TRBD1. J was trimmed by 2 bases and V by 2 bases; bases with no gene match: 5. CDR3 length equals 16 residues. The germline gives CDR1 SGHTA, CDR2 FQGTGA.

This clone showed up just a few times. The chain has TRBV19 and TRBJ1-4; D is possibly TRBD1 (6 bases). This CDR3 has 14 amino acids. V lost 9 bases and J 4 bases, leaving 15 bases between the germline ends. Germline CDR1 and CDR2: LNHDA and SQIVND (reference sequence). CDR3 coding DNA: TGTGCCAGCGGCGGACAGCCTTTTAATGAAAAACTGTTTTTT. This encodes CASGGQPFNEKLFF.

This clone came up once. The V call is TRBV7-6, the J call TRBJ1-1; TRBD1 matches at 10 bases. Germline V gene lookup returns CDR1 SGHVS and CDR2 FNYEAQ. The CDR3 contains 15 residues. J was trimmed by 7 bases and V by 5 bases; bases with no gene match: 10. The CDR3 bases are TGTGCCAGCAGCGCGGGGGACAGGGGTCTCGATGAAGCTTTCTTT. It yields the protein CASSAGDRGLDEAFF.

V and J are TRBV11-3 and TRBJ1-5; tentative D call: TRBD1 (6 bases). The CDR3 runs 18 residues. From germline, CDR1 is SGHNT and CDR2 YENEEA. The V gene lost 5 bases and the J gene lost 3 bases, with 23 bases spanning the gap. The CDR3 spells CASSLRGPGGQVNQPQHF. CDR3 nucleotide sequence: TGTGCCAGCAGCCTGCGGGGGCCGGGCGGCCAGGTCAATCAGCCCCAGCATTTT.

This chain uses TRBV3-1 (or the pseudogene TRBV3-2) with TRBJ2-2; TRBD2 matches 7 bases. CDR3 size: 16 residues. The germline CDR1 and CDR2 sequences are LGHDT and YNNKEL (reference sequence). The V and J ends lost 0 bases and 0 bases, in that order; junction bases with no gene match: 1. CDR3 residues: CASSQEGRANTGELFF. The DNA for the CDR3 is TGTGCCAGCAGCCAAGAAGGGAGGGCGAACACCGGGGAGCTGTTTTTT.

V and J are TRBV28 and TRBJ1-5; no firm D call. Trimming cost V 6 bases and J 1 base, with 7 bases left between them. This CDR3 is built from 13 residues. Germline V gene sequence: CDR1 MDHEN, CDR2 SYDVKM. The CDR3 sequence is CASSPLSNQPQHF. CDR3 in DNA: TGTGCCAGCAGCCCACTGAGCAATCAGCCCCAGCATTTT.

This chain links TRBV19 with TRBJ2-3, with D hard to call. The CDR3 spans 14 residues. Germline V lookup: CDR1 LNHDA, CDR2 SQIVND (reference sequence). V was clipped by 4 bases and J by 3 bases, with 11 bases between them. The CDR3 loop is CASSSSLFTDTQYF. In DNA, the CDR3 is TGTGCCAGTAGTAGCTCACTATTTACAGATACGCAGTATTTT.

V and J are TRBV28 and TRBJ2-3, with D possibly being TRBD1 (5 bases). This CDR3 comprises 14 residues. The germline CDR1 and CDR2 sequences are MDHEN and SYDVKM. Trimming pared 6 bases from V and 4 bases from J, leaving 14 bases between. The CDR3: CASSGQGWADTQYF. The CDR3 bases are TGTGCCAGCAGCGGGCAGGGTTGGGCAGATACGCAGTATTTT.

The chain is built from TRBV3-1 (or the pseudogene TRBV3-2) and TRBJ2-1; TRBD1 might be the D (5 bases). The germline CDR1 and CDR2 sequences are LGHDT and YNNKEL (reference sequence). This CDR3 is built from 17 residues. The V and J ends lost 0 bases and 4 bases respectively, with 16 bases between them. The CDR3 loop is CASSQDSGMVGYNEQFF. CDR3 DNA sequence: TGTGCCAGCAGCCAAGACTCAGGGATGGTCGGGTACAATGAGCAGTTCTTC.

The CDR3 nucleotides are TGCGCCAGCAGCCAAGGGGGGGATAACTATGGCTACACCTTC. The encoded protein is CASSQGGDNYGYTF. The chain employs TRBV4-1 and TRBJ1-2, with a tentative D call TRBD1 (5 bases). V dropped 1 base and J dropped 1 base, with 7 bases sitting between them. The V gene's germline CDR1 is MGHRA and CDR2 YSYEKL. The CDR3 spans 14 residues.

In its sample, this clone was seen a few times. V usage is TRBV14 and J usage is TRBJ1-1, with 8 positions matching TRBD1. The junction had 11 bases not matched to a gene; V was cut back by 5 bases and J by 12 bases. Germline CDR1 and CDR2: SGHDN and FVKESK. The CDR3 consists of 13 residues. The CDR3: CASSGRGQGLTFF. The CDR3 DNA is TGTGCCAGCAGCGGACGAGGACAGGGCTTGACTTTCTTT.

The chain carries TRBV14 and TRBJ1-1; D is unclear. Germline V gene lookup returns CDR1 SGHDN and CDR2 FVKESK. The ends were cut back, 2 bases at V and 5 bases at J, with 9 bases in the middle. The CDR3 is 13 amino acids. The CDR3 DNA sequence: TGTGCCAGCAGCCAACTGAGGATTACTGAAGCTTTCTTT. It yields the protein CASSQLRITEAFF.

This clone is a singleton in its sample. The chain links TRBV6-5 to TRBJ2-7; TRBD1 might be the D (6 bases). Trimming took 0 bases from V and 5 from J, leaving 17 bases between them. Germline V lookup: CDR1 MNHEY, CDR2 SVGAGI. The CDR3 is made up of 16 amino acids. CDR3 region: CASSYSPAGEYNEQYF. CDR3 nucleotide sequence: TGTGCCAGCAGTTACTCCCCGGCAGGGGAGTATAACGAGCAGTACTTC.

This clone was seen a few times. The genes are TRBV9 and TRBJ2-3, with 10 positions matching TRBD2. The CDR3 totals 14 residues. V dropped 2 bases and J dropped 3; count of bases not matched to a gene: 0. Germline V gene sequence: CDR1 SGDLS, CDR2 YYNGEE. In DNA, the CDR3 is TGTGCCAGCAGCGTTAGCGGGGGGACAGATACGCAGTATTTT. The encoded protein is CASSVSGGTDTQYF.